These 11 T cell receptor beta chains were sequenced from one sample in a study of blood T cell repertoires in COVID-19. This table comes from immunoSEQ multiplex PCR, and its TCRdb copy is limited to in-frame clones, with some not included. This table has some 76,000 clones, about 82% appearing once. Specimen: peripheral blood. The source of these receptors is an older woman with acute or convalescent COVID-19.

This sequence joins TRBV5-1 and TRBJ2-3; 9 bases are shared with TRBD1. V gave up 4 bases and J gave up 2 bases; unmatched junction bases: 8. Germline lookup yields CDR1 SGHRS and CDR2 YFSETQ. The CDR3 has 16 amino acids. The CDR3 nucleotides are TGCGCCAGCAGCGCCTCCGGGACAGGGATCACAGATACGCAGTATTTT. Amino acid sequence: CASSASGTGITDTQYF.

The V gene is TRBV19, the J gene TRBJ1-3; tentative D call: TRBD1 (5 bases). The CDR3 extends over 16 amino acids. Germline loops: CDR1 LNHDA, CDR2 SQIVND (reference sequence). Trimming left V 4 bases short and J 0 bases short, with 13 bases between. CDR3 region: CASSRTGGSSGNTIYF. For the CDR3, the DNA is TGTGCCAGTAGTAGAACCGGGGGTTCCTCTGGAAACACCATATATTTT.

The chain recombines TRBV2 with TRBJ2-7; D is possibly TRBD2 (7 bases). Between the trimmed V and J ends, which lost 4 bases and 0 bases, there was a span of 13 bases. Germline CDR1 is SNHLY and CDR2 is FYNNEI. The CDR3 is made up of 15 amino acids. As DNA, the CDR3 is TGTGCCAGCAGTGGTCGGGGGGCGAGCTCCTACGAGCAGTACTTC. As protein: CASSGRGASSYEQYF.

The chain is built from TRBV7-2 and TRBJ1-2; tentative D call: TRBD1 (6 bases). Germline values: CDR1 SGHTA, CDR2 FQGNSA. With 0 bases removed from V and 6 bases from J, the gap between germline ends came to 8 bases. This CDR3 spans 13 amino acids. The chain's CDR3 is CASSLAGADGYTF. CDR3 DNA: TGTGCCAGCAGCTTAGCGGGGGCAGATGGCTACACCTTC.

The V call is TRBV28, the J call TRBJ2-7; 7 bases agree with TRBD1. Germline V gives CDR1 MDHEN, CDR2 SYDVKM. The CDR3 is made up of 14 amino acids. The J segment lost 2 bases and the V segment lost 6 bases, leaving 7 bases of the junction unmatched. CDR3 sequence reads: CASSPPGGPYEQYF. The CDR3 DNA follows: TGTGCCAGCAGCCCACCAGGGGGTCCCTACGAGCAGTACTTC.

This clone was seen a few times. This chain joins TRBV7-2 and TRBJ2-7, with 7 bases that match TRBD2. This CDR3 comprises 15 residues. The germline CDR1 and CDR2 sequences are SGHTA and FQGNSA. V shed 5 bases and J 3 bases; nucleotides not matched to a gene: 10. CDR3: CASSPLSRGDYEQYF. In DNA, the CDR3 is TGTGCCAGCAGCCCCCTTTCCCGGGGGGACTACGAGCAGTACTTC.

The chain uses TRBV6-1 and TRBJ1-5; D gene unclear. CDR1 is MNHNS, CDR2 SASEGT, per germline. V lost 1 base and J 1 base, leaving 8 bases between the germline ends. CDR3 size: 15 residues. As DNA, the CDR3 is TGTGCCAGCAGTGAAGGTATATTCAGCAATCAGCCCCAGCATTTT. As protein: CASSEGIFSNQPQHF.

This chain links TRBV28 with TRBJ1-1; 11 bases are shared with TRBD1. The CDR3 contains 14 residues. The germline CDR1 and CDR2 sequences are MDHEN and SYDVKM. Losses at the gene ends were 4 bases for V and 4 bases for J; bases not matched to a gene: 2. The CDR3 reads CASSSGTGGTEAFF. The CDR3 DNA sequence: TGTGCCAGCAGTTCCGGGACAGGGGGCACTGAAGCTTTCTTT.

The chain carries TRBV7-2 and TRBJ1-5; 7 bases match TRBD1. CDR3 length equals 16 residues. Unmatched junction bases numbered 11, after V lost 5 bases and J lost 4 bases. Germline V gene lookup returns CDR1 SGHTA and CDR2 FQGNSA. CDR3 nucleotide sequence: TGTGCCAGCAGCCGGACTATAGACAGGGCGAATCAGCCCCAGCATTTT. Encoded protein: CASSRTIDRANQPQHF.

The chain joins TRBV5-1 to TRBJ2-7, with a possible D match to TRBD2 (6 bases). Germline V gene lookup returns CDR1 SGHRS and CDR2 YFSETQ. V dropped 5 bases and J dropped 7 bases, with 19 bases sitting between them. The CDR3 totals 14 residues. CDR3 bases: TGCGCCAGCAGATCCCGACCGGACTATGGGGAGCAGTACGTC. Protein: CASRSRPDYGEQYV.

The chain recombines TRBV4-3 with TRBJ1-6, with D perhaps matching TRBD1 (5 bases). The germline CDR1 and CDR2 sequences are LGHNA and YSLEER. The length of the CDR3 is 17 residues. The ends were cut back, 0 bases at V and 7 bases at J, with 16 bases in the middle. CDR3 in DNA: TGCGCCAGCAGCCAAGATTTGCAGGGTAATTCCAATTCACCCCTCCACTTT. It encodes CASSQDLQGNSNSPLHF.